This TCR beta chain emerged from a study of T cell responses to AZD1222 COVID-19 vaccine. The CDR3 length is 14 residues. Trimming shortened V by 2 bases and J by 7 bases, and 12 bases separated the two germline ends. In germline, CDR1 is SGHTA, CDR2 FQGNSA. This clone appeared a few times. TCRdb's copy holds only in-frame clones and misses some; the assay was immunoSEQ multiplex PCR. Found here are approximately 90,000 clones, around 91% of them singletons; the top ten hold roughly 9%. Sequencing used peripheral blood, obtained on day 0 of AZD1222 vaccination. The TCR comes from an adult in good health. The chain employs TRBV7-2 and TRBJ1-5; D possibly corresponds to TRBD1 (5 bases). In nucleotides, the CDR3 is TGTGCCAGCAGCTTAATCGGGGCCGGACAGCCCCAGCATTTT. It encodes CASSLIGAGQPQHF.